This T cell receptor (beta chain) appears in the sequencing data of a study of shared clonotypes between healthy human individuals. V lost 7 bases, J lost 0 bases, and 16 bases lay in between. The CDR3 has 16 residues. Germline CDR1 is MDHEN and CDR2 is SYDVKM. TCRdb's table, derived via immunoSEQ multiplex PCR, lists solely in-frame clones and lacks some. The sample lists roughly 330,000 clones, approximately 74% occurring once. The source is a man aged 25-45 years in good health. Material for sequencing was memory CD4+ T cells sorted from blood. Documented subset: CD45RA-negative fraction. The gene calls are TRBV28 and TRBJ1-3, with D unresolved. The CDR3 coding sequence is TGTGCCAGCAAGGCTTCGGTTAGAAGCTCTGGAAACACCATATATTTT. Its protein is CASKASVRSSGNTIYF.